The source of this T cell receptor (beta chain) is a study of PD-L1 blockade in urothelial cancer. Turning to the study itself: The patients' atezolizumab therapy, 1,200 mg intravenously every 3 weeks, started in about 2014. Blood analyses occurred 3 weeks (second dose) and 6 weeks post treatment start.

Germline V CDR1 and CDR2: SGDLS, YYNGEE. The V and J ends lost 0 bases and 5 bases respectively, with 8 bases between them. The length of the CDR3 is 13 residues. The protocol was immunoSEQ multiplex PCR, while the TCRdb copy is restricted to in-frame clones and leaves out a portion. The repertoire holds under 50,000 clones, with 80% to 95% as singletons. The input for sequencing was PBMCs, taken around atezolizumab (anti-PD-L1) treatment. J is TRBJ1-1 and V is TRBV9, with a possible D match to TRBD1 (5 bases). This clonotype was sampled from a man in his 70s with urothelial cancer. This CDR3 is CASSVGQGTEAFF. CDR3 nucleotide sequence: TGTGCCAGCAGCGTAGGGCAGGGAACTGAAGCTTTCTTT.